This TCR beta chain comes out of a study of blood T cell repertoires in COVID-19. As for the study in general: Material from acute and convalescent COVID-19 was sourced from the United States, Italy and Spain. In each case, the material was cDNA or gDNA derived from T cells, B-cell-depleted T cells, or PBMCs.

Source study methods: From reference gene primer amplification, estimates of nucleated cell counts were derived. The table came from immunoSEQ multiplex PCR; TCRdb's copy has only in-frame clones and leaves some out. The DNA was the basis for D and trimming; V, J and clone size are from that table. The repertoire consists of about 140,000 clones, with over 65% occurring once and the leading ten covering approximately 4.5%. The germline V gene encodes CDR1 MNHEY and CDR2 SVGEGT. V was clipped by 0 bases and J by 1 base, with 8 bases between them. CDR3 size: 15 residues. This rearrangement joins TRBV6-2 or TRBV6-3 to TRBJ2-3, with no clear D. The source is a woman of 80 years or more with active or convalescent COVID-19. The sequenced material came from peripheral blood. CDR3 DNA: TGTGCCAGCAGTTACTCGTCGAGAGGCACAGATACGCAGTATTTT. Translation gives CASSYSSRGTDTQYF.